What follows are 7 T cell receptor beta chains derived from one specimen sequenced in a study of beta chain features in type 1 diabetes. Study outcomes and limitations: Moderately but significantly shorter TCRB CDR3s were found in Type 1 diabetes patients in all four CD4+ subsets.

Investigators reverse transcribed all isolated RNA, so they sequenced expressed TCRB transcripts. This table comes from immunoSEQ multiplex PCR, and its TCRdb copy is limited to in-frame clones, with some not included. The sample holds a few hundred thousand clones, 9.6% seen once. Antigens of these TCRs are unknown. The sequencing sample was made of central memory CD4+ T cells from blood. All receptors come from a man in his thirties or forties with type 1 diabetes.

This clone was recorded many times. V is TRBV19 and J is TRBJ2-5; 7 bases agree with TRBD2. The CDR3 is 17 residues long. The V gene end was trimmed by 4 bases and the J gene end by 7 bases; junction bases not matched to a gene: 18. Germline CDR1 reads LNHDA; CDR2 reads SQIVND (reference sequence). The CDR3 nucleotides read TGTGCCAGTAGTAGCCCCCCGTTTGCGGGAGAAGGTTGGACCCAGTACTTC. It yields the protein CASSSPPFAGEGWTQYF.

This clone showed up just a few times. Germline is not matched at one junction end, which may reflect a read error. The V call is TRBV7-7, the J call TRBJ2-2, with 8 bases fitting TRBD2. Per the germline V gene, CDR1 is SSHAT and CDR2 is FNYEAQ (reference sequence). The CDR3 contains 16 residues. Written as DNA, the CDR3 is TGTGCTAGCAGCTTATCCGGACTAGCTGCCACCGGGGAGCTGTTTTTT. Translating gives CASSLSGLAATGELFF.

CDR3: CAWSRDPGQGWEQYF. CDR3 bases: TGTGCCTGGAGTCGCGATCCGGGACAGGGGTGGGAGCAGTACTTC. The chain uses TRBV30 and TRBJ2-7, with 10 bases fitting TRBD1. The V and J ends lost 2 bases and 7 bases, in that order; junction bases with no gene match: 11. CDR1 is GTSNPN, CDR2 SVGIG, per germline (reference sequence). This CDR3 spans 15 amino acids.

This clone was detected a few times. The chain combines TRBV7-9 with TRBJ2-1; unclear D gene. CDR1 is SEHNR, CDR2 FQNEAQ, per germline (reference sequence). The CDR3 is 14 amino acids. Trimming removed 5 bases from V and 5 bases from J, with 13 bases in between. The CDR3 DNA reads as TGTGCCAGCAGCATGTGGGCTGCCCACAATGAGCAGTTCTTC. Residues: CASSMWAAHNEQFF.

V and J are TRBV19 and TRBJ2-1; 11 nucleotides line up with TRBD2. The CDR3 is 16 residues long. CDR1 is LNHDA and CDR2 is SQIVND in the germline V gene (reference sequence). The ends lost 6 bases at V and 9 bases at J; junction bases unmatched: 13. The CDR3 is CASSWLAGGSTREQFF. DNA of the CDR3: TGTGCCAGTAGCTGGTTAGCGGGGGGGAGCACTCGTGAGCAGTTCTTC.

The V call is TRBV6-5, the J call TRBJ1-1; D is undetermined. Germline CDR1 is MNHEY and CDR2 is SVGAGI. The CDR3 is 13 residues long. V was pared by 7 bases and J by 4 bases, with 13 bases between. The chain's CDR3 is CASIAVSGTEAFF. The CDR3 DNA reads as TGTGCCAGCATTGCAGTGTCAGGCACTGAAGCTTTCTTT.

As DNA, the CDR3 is TGTGCCAGCAGATACCCACAGGGGGCCACCTACGAGCAGTACTTC. Protein: CASRYPQGATYEQYF. This chain connects TRBV6-5 to TRBJ2-7; 9 nucleotides line up with TRBD1. J lost 2 bases, V lost 6 bases, and 8 bases had no gene match. CDR1 is MNHEY and CDR2 is SVGAGI in the germline V gene. CDR3 length: 15 residues.